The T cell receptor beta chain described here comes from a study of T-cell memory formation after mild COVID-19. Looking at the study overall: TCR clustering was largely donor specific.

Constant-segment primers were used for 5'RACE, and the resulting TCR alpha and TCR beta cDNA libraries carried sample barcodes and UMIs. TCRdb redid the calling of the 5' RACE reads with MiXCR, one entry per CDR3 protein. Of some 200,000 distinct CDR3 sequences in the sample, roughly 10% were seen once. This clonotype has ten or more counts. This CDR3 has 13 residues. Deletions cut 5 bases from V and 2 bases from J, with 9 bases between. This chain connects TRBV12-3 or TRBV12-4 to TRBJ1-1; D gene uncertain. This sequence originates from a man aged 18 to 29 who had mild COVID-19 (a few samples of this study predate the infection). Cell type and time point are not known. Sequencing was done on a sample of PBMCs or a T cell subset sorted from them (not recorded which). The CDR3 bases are TGTGCCAGCAGTACCTCAGATAACACTGAAGCTTTCTTT. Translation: CASSTSDNTEAFF.